One and the same sample provided the 6 T cell receptor beta chains below, sequenced in a study of blood T cell repertoires in COVID-19. Generated by immunoSEQ multiplex PCR, the TCRdb table keeps only in-frame clones and is missing some. The sample carries approximately 180,000 clones, 76% recorded once. Sequenced material: PBMCs or T cells enriched from blood (not recorded which). These receptors came from a woman aged 45 to 65 with acute COVID-19.

The chain uses TRBV1 and TRBJ2-2; the listed D gene, TRBD1, was not tested against the DNA. TRBV1 is noted as a pseudogene. This CDR3 contains 17 residues. The CDR3 is CTSSQVQNEPNTGELFF. In nucleotides, the CDR3 is TGCACCAGCAGCCAAGTACAGAATGAGCCGAACACCGGGGAGCTGTTTTTT.

The V call is TRBV5-1, the J call TRBJ2-7; 10 bases agree with TRBD1. The germline gives CDR1 SGHRS, CDR2 YFSETQ. The J segment lost 4 bases and the V segment lost 0 bases, leaving 1 base of the junction unmatched. The CDR3 consists of 14 residues. The CDR3 loop is CASSLGTGGYEQYV. CDR3 DNA sequence: TGCGCCAGCAGCTTGGGGACAGGGGGATACGAGCAGTACGTC.

This clone was observed many times. V is TRBV10-2 and J is TRBJ2-1; 9 positions agree with TRBD2. V gave up 8 bases and J gave up 14 bases; unmatched junction bases: 7. Per the germline V gene, CDR1 is WSHSY and CDR2 is SAAADI. The CDR3 sequence is 11 residues long. In nucleotides, the CDR3 is TGCGCCAGCCTTGGCGGGGGGGCGAAGTTCTTC. It is translated as CASLGGGAKFF.

This clone showed up just once. The genes are TRBV6-5 and TRBJ2-1; 10 bases map to TRBD2. The CDR3 is 15 residues long. Germline assignment: CDR1 MNHEY and CDR2 SVGAGI. The trim removed 5 bases at V and 6 bases at J, leaving 7 bases unmatched. The CDR3 DNA reads as TGTGCCAGCAGTCTAGCGGGGGATGGGGGCAATGAGCAGTTCTTC. Amino acids: CASSLAGDGGNEQFF.

This clone was recorded only once. The V call is TRBV18, the J call TRBJ2-1, with a weak D call TRBD1 (6 bases). The V end lost 1 base, the J end lost 5 bases, and 12 bases lay between the germline ends. The germline CDR1 and CDR2 sequences are KGHSH and LQKENI. This CDR3 region has 15 residues. CDR3 in amino acids: CASSPRGGPNNEQFF. The CDR3 region has the DNA TGTGCCAGCTCACCACGTGGGGGCCCTAACAATGAGCAGTTCTTC.

The rearrangement uses TRBV5-4 and TRBJ2-1; 11 bases agree with TRBD2. The CDR3 covers 16 residues. Trimming at V came to 1 base and at J to 4 bases, leaving 4 bases not matched to a gene. The germline V gene has CDR1 SGHNT and CDR2 YYREEE (reference sequence). CDR3 sequence reads: CASSLRLAGGYNEQFF. The CDR3 region has the DNA TGTGCCAGCAGCTTGAGGTTAGCGGGGGGGTACAATGAGCAGTTCTTC.